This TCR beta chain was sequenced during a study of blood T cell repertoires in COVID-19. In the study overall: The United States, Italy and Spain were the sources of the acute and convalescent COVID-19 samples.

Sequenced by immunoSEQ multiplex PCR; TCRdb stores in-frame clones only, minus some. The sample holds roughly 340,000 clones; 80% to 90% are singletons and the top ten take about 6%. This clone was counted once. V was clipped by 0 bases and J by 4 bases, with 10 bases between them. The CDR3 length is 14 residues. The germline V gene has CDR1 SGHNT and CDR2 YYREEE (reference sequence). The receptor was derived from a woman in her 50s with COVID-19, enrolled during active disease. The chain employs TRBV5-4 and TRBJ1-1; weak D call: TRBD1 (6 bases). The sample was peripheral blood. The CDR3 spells CASSLDRVSTEAFF. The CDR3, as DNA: TGTGCCAGCAGCTTGGACAGGGTATCCACTGAAGCTTTCTTT.